Here is one T cell receptor beta chain with its context. Its antigen is undetermined. TCRdb's copy holds only in-frame clones and misses some; the assay was immunoSEQ multiplex PCR. The sample records some 160,000 clones, approximately 91% being singletons. Per germline, CDR1 MDHEN and CDR2 SYDVKM. The CDR3 runs 14 residues. V lost 6 bases to trimming and J lost 3 bases, with 15 bases between them. This record comes from a study of T cell responses to AZD1222 COVID-19 vaccine. Whole-study findings and limits: Regions left unmutated in variants are reportedly the target of nearly half of spike-specific TCRs.

Sequences were derived from peripheral blood, sampled 28 days after the second AZD1222 dose. This clonotype originated in an adult who received the AZD1222 COVID-19 vaccine. The rearrangement uses TRBV28 and TRBJ2-7, with D possibly being TRBD2 (6 bases). CDR3 amino acids: CASSLTGTYYEQYF. CDR3 DNA sequence: TGTGCCAGCAGCCTGACCGGGACTTACTACGAGCAGTACTTC.